This paragraph reports one T cell receptor (beta chain). Antigen specificity is unknown. These data are taken from a study of T cells after posttransplantation cyclophosphamide. Study results and limitations: Donor-recipient repertoire similarity was low at 1-2 months, rising over year one. Recipient CMV seropositivity and CMV reactivation strongly tracked TRB clonality.

Using immunoSEQ multiplex PCR, the repertoire was profiled, and TCRdb retains in-frame clones only, with some absent. The sample lists some 61,000 clones; about 93% were seen once. Sequencing used PBMCs. The TCR was taken from a woman aged 25 to 45 in good health and a related stem cell transplant donor.

This CDR3 is CSVAQGASNTEAFF. The CDR3 DNA follows: TGCAGCGTTGCACAGGGGGCTTCGAACACTGAAGCTTTCTTT. This chain links TRBV29-1 with TRBJ1-1; 9 nucleotides agree with TRBD1. The ends lost 4 bases at V and 1 base at J; junction bases unmatched: 4. There are 14 residues in the CDR3. Germline CDR1 and CDR2: SQVTM and ANQGSEA.